This T cell receptor beta chain was recovered during a study of human T cells and chemical hapten exposure. The overall study: Readings were taken at 6 days from patch tests that had applied 0.01% DPC to the upper back. Study findings and constraints: Expanded TCRs were compared with controls, and the expanded TCRs formed significantly more large CDR3 similarity clusters.

This clonotype was seen only a few times. The antigen remains undetermined. The time point denotes: pre-sensitization, week 0. The treatment was: therapeutic diphenylcyclopropenone sensitization with weekly scalp DPC. It was unfractionated whole blood from which total RNA was extracted. TCRdb reanalysed the RACE reads using MiXCR and keeps one entry per CDR3 protein. The data contain around 95,000 distinct CDR3 sequences, 10% to 14% of them seen just once; the ten biggest clones take up about 3%. Trimming cost V 4 bases and J 3 bases; bases outside gene matches: 4. Germline loops: CDR1 KGHSH, CDR2 LQKENI. This CDR3 spans 14 amino acids.

This rearrangement joins TRBV18 to TRBJ1-2, with 8 bases fitting TRBD1. Sequenced here: whole blood, sampled in connection with sensitization to the hapten diphenylcyclopropenone (DPC). This TCR was sampled from a woman aged 60-75 years with alopecia areata. Some clones in this sample may be carry-over from other donors' samples. CDR3 DNA sequence: TGTGCCAGCTCACGACTACAGGGGGACTATGGCTACACCTTC. Amino acid sequence: CASSRLQGDYGYTF.